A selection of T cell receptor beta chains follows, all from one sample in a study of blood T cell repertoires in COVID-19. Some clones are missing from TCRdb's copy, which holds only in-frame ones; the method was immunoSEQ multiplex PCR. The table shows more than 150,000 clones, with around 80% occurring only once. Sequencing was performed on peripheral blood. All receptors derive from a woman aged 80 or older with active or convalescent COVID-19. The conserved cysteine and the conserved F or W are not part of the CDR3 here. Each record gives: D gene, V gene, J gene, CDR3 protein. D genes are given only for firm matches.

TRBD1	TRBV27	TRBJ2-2	ASSLSQGARTGELF
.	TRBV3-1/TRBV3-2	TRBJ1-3	ASSQVDTIY
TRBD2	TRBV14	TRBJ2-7	ASSSAGGGYEQY
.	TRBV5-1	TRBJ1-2	ASSDQGSGYT
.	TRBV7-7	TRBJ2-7	ASSLGSELDNYEQY
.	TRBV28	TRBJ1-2	ASSFVTRSGYT
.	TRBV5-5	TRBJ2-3	ASSRVRVATDTQY
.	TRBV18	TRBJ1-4	ASSPWTATNEKLF
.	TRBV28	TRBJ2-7	ASSLQGYEQY
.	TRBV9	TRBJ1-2	ASSSGVRINYGYT
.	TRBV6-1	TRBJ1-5	ASSEITGYQPQH